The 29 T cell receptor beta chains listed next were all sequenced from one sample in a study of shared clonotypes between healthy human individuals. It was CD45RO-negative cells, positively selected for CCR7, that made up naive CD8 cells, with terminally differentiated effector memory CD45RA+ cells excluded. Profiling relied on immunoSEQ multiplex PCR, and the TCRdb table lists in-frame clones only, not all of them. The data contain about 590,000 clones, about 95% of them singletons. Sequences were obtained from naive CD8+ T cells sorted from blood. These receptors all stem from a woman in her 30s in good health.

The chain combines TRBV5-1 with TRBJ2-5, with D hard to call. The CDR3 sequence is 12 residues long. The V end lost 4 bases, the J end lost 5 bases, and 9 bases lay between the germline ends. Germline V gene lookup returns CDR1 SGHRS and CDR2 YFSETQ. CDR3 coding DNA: TGCGCCAGCAGCCAGACCGGGGAGACCCAGTACTTC. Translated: CASSQTGETQYF.

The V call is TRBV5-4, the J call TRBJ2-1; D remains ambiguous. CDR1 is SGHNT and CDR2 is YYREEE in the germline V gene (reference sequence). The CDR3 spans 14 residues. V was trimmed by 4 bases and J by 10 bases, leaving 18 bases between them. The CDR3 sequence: CASSPGVWVLEQFF. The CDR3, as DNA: TGTGCCAGCAGCCCGGGTGTTTGGGTTTTAGAGCAGTTCTTC.

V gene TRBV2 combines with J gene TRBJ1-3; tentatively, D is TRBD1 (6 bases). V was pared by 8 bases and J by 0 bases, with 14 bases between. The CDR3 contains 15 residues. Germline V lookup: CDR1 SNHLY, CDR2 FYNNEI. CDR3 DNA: TGTGCCAGCGAACCTAGGGACACCTCTGGAAACACCATATATTTT. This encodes CASEPRDTSGNTIYF.

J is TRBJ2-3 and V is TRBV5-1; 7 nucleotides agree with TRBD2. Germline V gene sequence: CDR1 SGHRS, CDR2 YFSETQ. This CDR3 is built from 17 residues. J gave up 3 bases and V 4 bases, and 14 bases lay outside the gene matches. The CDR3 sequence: CASSERGGPYRTDTQYF. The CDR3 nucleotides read TGCGCCAGCAGCGAGCGGGGAGGGCCTTATAGAACAGATACGCAGTATTTT.

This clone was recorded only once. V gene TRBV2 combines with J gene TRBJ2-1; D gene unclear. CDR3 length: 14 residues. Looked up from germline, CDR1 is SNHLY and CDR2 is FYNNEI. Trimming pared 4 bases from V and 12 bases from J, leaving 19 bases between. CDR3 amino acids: CASSGPGITNGQFF. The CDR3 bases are TGTGCCAGCAGTGGACCCGGAATCACTAACGGGCAGTTCTTC.

CDR3 DNA: TGTGCCAGCAGTTACTCGGGTAGCGGGATAATGGATGAGCAGTTCTTC. It yields the protein CASSYSGSGIMDEQFF. V usage is TRBV6-5 and J usage is TRBJ2-1; 8 bases match TRBD2. Germline CDR1 is MNHEY and CDR2 is SVGAGI. The CDR3 runs to 16 residues. With 0 bases clipped from V and 8 bases from J, the junction kept 9 bases outside the gene matches.

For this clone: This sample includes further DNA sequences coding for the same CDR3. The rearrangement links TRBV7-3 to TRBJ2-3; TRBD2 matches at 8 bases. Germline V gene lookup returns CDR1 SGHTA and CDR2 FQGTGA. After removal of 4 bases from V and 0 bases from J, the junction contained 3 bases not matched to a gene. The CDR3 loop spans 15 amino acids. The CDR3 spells CASSSASGSTDTQYF. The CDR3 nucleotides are TGTGCCAGCAGCTCAGCTAGCGGGAGCACAGATACGCAGTATTTT.

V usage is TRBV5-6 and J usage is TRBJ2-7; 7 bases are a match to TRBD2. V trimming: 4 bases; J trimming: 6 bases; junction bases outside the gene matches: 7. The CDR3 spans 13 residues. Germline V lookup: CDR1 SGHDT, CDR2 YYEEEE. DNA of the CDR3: TGTGCCAGCAGCATGACCCCGGGGGGCGAGCAGTACTTC. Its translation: CASSMTPGGEQYF.

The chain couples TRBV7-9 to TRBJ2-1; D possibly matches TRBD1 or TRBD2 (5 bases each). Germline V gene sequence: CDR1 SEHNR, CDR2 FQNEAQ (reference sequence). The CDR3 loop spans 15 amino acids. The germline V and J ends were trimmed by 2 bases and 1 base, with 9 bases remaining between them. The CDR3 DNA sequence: TGTGCCAGCAGCTTAAGGGGAGCGTCCTACAATGAGCAGTTCTTC. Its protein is CASSLRGASYNEQFF.

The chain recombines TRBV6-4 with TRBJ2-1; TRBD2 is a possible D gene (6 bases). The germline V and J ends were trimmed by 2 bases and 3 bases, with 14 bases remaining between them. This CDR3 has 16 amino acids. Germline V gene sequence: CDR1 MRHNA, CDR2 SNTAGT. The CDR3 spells CASSDRFLAHYNEQFF. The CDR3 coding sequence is TGTGCCAGCAGTGACAGGTTTCTAGCGCACTACAATGAGCAGTTCTTC.

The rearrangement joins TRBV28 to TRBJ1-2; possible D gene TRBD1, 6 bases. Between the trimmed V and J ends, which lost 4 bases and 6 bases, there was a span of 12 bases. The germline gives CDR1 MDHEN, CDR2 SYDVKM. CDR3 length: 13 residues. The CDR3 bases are TGTGCCAGCAGTTATAACAGGGTCGATGGCTACACCTTC. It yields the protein CASSYNRVDGYTF.

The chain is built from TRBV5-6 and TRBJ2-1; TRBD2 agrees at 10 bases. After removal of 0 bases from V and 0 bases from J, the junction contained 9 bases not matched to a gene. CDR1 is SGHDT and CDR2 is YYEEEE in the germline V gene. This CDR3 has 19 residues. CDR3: CASSLALAGDPSSYNEQFF. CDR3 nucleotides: TGTGCCAGCAGCTTGGCGCTAGCGGGAGACCCGAGCTCCTACAATGAGCAGTTCTTC.

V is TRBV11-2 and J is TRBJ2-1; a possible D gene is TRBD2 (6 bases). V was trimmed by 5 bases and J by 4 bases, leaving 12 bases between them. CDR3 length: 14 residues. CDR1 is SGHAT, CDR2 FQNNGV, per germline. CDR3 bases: TGTGCCAGCAGCGGTGGGACTGTATACAATGAGCAGTTCTTC. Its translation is CASSGGTVYNEQFF.

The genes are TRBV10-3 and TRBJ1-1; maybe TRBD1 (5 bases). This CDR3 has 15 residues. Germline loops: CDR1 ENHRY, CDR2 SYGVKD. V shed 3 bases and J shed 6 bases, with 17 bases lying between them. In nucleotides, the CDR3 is TGTGCCATCAGTGAAGGGTCCGGGGGAGGCCCTGAAGCTTTCTTT. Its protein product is CAISEGSGGGPEAFF.

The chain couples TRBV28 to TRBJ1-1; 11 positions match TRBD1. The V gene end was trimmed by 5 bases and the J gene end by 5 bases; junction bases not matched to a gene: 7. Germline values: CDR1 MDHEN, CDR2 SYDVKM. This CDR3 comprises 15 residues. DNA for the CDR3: TGTGCCAGCAGTGTAGGGACAGGGGGTTTAACTGAAGCTTTCTTT. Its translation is CASSVGTGGLTEAFF.

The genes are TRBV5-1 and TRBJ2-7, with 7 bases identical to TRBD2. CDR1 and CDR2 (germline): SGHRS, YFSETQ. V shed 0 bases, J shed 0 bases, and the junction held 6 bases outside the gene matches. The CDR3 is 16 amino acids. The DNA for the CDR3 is TGCGCCAGCAGCTTGGGTGTTGGGAGGGCCTCCTACGAGCAGTACTTC. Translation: CASSLGVGRASYEQYF. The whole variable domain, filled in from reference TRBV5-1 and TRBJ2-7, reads KAGVTQTPRYLIKTRGQQVTLSCSPISGHRSVSWYQQTPGQGLQFLFEYFSETQRNKGNFPGRFSGRQFSNSRSEMNVSTLELGDSALYLCASSLGVGRASYEQYFGPGTRLTVT.

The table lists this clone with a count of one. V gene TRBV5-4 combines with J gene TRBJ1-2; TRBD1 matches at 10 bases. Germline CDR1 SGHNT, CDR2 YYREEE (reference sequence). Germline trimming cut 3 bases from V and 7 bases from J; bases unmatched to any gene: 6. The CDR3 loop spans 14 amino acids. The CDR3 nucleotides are TGTGCCAGCAGCTATGGAGACAGGGGGCTTGGCTACACCTTC. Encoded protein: CASSYGDRGLGYTF.

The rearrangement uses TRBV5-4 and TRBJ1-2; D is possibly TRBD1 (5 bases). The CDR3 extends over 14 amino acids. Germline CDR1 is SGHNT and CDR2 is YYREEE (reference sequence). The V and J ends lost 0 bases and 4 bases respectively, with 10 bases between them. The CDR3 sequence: CASSLGLDIYGYTF. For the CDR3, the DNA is TGTGCCAGCAGCTTGGGTTTGGACATCTATGGCTACACCTTC. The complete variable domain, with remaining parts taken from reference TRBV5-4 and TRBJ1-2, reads ETGVTQSPTHLIKTRGQQVTLRCSSQSGHNTVSWYQQALGQGPQFIFQYYREEENGRGNFPPRFSGLQFPNYSSELNVNALELDDSALYLCASSLGLDIYGYTFGSGTRLTVV.

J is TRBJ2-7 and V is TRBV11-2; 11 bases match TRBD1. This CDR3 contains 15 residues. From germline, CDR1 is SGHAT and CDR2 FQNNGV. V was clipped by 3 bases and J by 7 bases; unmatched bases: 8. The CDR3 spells CASSFAGTGGREQYF. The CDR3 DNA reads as TGTGCCAGCAGCTTTGCTGGGACAGGGGGGCGGGAGCAGTACTTC.

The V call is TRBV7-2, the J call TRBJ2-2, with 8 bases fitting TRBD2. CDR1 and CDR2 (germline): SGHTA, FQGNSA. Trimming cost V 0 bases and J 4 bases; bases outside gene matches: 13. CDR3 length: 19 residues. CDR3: CASSLAGVWASGLTGELFF. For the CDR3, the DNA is TGTGCCAGCAGCTTAGCGGGGGTTTGGGCTAGCGGGCTCACCGGGGAGCTGTTTTTT.

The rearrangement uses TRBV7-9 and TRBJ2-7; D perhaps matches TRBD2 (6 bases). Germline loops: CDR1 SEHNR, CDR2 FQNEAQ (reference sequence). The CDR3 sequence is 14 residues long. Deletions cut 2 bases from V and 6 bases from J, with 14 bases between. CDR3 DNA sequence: TGTGCCAGCAGCTTACTACTAGCTGTTAGCGAGCAGTACTTC. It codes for CASSLLLAVSEQYF.

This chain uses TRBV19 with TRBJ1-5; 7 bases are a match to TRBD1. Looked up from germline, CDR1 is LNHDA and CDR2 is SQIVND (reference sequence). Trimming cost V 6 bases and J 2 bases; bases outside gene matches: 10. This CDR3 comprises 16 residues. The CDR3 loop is CASRGVQGTGNQPQHF. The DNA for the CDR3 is TGTGCCAGTAGAGGAGTACAGGGGACCGGCAATCAGCCCCAGCATTTT.

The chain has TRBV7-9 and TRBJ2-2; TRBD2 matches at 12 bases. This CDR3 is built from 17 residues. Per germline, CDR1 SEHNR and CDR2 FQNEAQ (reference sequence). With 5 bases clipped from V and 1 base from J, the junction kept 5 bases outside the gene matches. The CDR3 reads CASSPGLAGLNTGELFF. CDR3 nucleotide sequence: TGTGCCAGCAGCCCAGGACTAGCGGGGCTGAACACCGGGGAGCTGTTTTTT. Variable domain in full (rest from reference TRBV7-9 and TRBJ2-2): DTGVSQNPRHKITKRGQNVTFRCDPISEHNRLYWYRQTLGQGPEFLTYFQNEAQLEKSRLLSDRFSAERPKGSFSTLEIQRTEQGDSAMYLCASSPGLAGLNTGELFFGEGSRLTVL.

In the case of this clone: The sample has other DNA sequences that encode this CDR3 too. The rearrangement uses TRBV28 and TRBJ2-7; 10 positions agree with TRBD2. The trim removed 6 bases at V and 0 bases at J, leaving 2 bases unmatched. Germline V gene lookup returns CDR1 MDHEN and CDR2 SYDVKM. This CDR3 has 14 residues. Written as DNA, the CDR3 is TGTGCCAGCAGACTAGCGGGGACCTCCTACGAGCAGTACTTC. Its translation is CASRLAGTSYEQYF.

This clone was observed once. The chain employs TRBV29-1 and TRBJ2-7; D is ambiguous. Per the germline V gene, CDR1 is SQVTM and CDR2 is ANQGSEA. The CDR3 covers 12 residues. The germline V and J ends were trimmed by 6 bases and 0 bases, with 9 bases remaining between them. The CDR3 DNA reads TGCAGCGTGCTCGATAGCTCCTACGAGCAGTACTTC. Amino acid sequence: CSVLDSSYEQYF.

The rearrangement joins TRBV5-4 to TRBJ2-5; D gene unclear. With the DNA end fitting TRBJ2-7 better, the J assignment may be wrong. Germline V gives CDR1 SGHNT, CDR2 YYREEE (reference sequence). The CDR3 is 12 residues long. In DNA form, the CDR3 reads TGTGCCAGCAGCTTGTGGGGCTACGAGCAGTACTTC. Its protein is CASSLWGYEQYF.

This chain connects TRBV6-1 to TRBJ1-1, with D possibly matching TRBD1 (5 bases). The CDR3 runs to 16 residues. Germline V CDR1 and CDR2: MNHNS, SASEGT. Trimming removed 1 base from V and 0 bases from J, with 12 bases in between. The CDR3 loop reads CASSEGMGRMNTEAFF. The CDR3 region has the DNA TGTGCCAGCAGTGAAGGGATGGGGCGGATGAACACTGAAGCTTTCTTT.

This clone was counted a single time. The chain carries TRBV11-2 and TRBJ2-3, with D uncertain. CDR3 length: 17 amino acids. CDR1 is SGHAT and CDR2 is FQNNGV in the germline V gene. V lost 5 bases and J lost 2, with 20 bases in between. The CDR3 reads CASSTRFVLGTTDTQYF. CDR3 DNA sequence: TGTGCCAGCAGCACCCGTTTCGTGCTTGGAACCACAGATACGCAGTATTTT.

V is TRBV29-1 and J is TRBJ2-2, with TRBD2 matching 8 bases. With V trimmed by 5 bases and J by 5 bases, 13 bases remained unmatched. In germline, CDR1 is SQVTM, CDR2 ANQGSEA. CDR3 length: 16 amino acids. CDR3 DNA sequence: TGCAGCGTTCTTCCCGGGGGGGCGGGAGAGACCGGGGAGCTGTTTTTT. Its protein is CSVLPGGAGETGELFF.